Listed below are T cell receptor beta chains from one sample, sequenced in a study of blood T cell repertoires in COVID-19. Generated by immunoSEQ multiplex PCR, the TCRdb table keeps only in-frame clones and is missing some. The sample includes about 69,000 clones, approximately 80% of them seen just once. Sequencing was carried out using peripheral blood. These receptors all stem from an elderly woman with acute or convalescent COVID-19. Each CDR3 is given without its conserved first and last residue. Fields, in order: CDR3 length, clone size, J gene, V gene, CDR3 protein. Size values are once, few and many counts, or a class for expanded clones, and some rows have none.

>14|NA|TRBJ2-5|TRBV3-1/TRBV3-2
ASSLWTSGGEETQY
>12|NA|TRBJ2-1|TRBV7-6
ASSPQSSYNEQF
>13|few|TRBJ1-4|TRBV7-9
ASSLSGTGWEKLF
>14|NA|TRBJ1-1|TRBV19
ASIKGRQPRNTEAF
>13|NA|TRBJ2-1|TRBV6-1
ASSEGTSGGREQF
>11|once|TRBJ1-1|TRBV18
ASSPSGQPEAF
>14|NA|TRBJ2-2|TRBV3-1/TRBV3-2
ASSQFRDSNTGELF
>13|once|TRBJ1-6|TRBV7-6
ASSLDRLDNSPLH
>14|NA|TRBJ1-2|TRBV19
ASSIGGQRSLYGYT
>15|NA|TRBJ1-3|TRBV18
ASSLYPQGDSGNTIY
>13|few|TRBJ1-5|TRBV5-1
ASSLIPGADQPQH
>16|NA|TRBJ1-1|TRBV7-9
ASSSHFNREGDGTEAF
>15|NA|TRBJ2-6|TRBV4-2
ASSQEIRGSGANVLT
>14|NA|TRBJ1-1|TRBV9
ASSPRTGAGNTEAF
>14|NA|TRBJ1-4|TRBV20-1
SASYAGHATNEKLF
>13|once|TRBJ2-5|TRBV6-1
ASSEAGGREETQY
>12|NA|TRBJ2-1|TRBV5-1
ASRQGSTNNEQF
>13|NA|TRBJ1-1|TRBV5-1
ASNVQPRGTTEAF
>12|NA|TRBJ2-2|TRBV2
ATRDRVGTGELF
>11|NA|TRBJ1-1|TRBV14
ASSYMRVSEAF
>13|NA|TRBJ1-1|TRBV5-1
ASSIRADTGTEAF
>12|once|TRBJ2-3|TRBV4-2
ASSRNRGTDTQY
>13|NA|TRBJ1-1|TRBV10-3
AISEPGQVNTEAF